A single sample gave rise to the 26 T cell receptor beta chains below, sequenced in a study of control samples from healthy donors and cancer patients. Repertoires were generated with immunoSEQ multiplex PCR, while TCRdb's copy carries only in-frame clones and drops some. Of under 450,000 clones in the sample, around nine tenths were seen once. The sequencing sample was made of PBMCs. Every receptor here comes from a man aged 35 to 55 with head and neck cancer.

In DNA, the CDR3 is TGTGCCACCAGTGAACCTTGGGGAGGGGGAGAGACCCAGTACTTC. Residues: CATSEPWGGGETQYF. The V call is TRBV24-1, the J call TRBJ2-5, with D maybe TRBD2 (7 bases). Germline V lookup: CDR1 KGHDR, CDR2 SFDVKD. V lost 4 bases, J lost 4 bases, and 15 bases lay in between. This CDR3 has 15 residues.

The CDR3: CAIRRARTSETGANVLTF. The CDR3, as DNA: TGTGCCATCAGACGCGCGAGGACTAGCGAAACTGGGGCCAACGTCCTGACTTTC. The chain recombines TRBV10-3 with TRBJ2-6, with 9 bases lining up with TRBD2. This CDR3 comprises 18 residues. Looked up from germline, CDR1 is ENHRY and CDR2 is SYGVKD. The junction had 11 bases not matched to a gene; V was cut back by 6 bases and J by 2 bases.

This sequence joins TRBV7-9 and TRBJ1-1; no definite D call. The V and J ends lost 2 bases and 4 bases respectively, with 8 bases between them. Germline V CDR1 and CDR2: SEHNR, FQNEAQ (reference sequence). The CDR3 extends over 13 amino acids. The CDR3 nucleotides are TGTGCCAGCAGCTTAAGCAGTCTCACTGAAGCTTTCTTT. This gives the protein CASSLSSLTEAFF.

This chain links TRBV5-6 with TRBJ1-1; D remains unclear. The ends were cut back, 4 bases at V and 4 bases at J, with 14 bases in the middle. The germline V gene encodes CDR1 SGHDT and CDR2 YYEEEE. The CDR3 length is 14 residues. CDR3: CASSPLRAGTEAFF. In DNA form, the CDR3 reads TGTGCCAGCAGCCCGCTGAGGGCGGGCACTGAAGCTTTCTTT.

The rearrangement links TRBV29-1 to TRBJ1-1, with D maybe TRBD1 (5 bases). Germline V lookup: CDR1 SQVTM, CDR2 ANQGSEA. The V end lost 7 bases, the J end lost 11 bases, and 23 bases lay between the germline ends. The CDR3 contains 13 residues. The CDR3 loop reads CSAREGPSTQAFF. The CDR3 DNA reads TGCAGCGCCCGGGAGGGGCCGTCAACTCAGGCTTTCTTT. Filled out from reference TRBV29-1 and TRBJ1-1, the complete variable domain reads SAVISQKPSRDICQRGTSLTIQCQVDSQVTMMFWYRQQPGQSLTLIATANQGSEATYESGFVIDKFPISRPNLTFSTLTVSNMSPEDSSIYLCSAREGPSTQAFFGQGTRLTVV.

This chain uses TRBV24-1 with TRBJ2-5; 9 bases are a match to TRBD1. Per the germline V gene, CDR1 is KGHDR and CDR2 is SFDVKD. The CDR3 contains 15 residues. Trimming removed 4 bases from V and 7 bases from J; junction bases left unmatched: 9. CDR3 protein: CATSDPGQGSGTQYF. As DNA, the CDR3 is TGTGCCACCAGTGACCCCGGACAGGGGTCGGGGACCCAGTACTTC.

J is TRBJ2-5 and V is TRBV27, with D maybe TRBD2 (6 bases). This CDR3 comprises 14 residues. Trimming took off 1 base at V and 3 bases at J, with 9 bases between the two ends. Germline V CDR1 and CDR2: MNHEY, SMNVEV (reference sequence). CDR3 sequence: CASSLLAVKETQYF. DNA for the CDR3: TGTGCCAGCAGTTTATTAGCGGTAAAAGAGACCCAGTACTTC.

Worth noting for this clone: Other DNA sequences in the same sample also yield this CDR3. The chain uses TRBV18 and TRBJ1-1; D is ambiguous. This CDR3 spans 13 amino acids. Trimming cost V 2 bases and J 0 bases, with 4 bases left between them. Germline V CDR1 and CDR2: KGHSH, LQKENI. The CDR3 sequence: CASSPSVNTEAFF. CDR3 in DNA: TGTGCCAGCTCACCATCAGTGAACACTGAAGCTTTCTTT.

Notes on this clone: Other DNA sequences in the same sample also yield this CDR3. The chain uses TRBV13 and TRBJ2-7; 9 bases map to TRBD2. With 0 bases clipped from V and 2 bases from J, the junction kept 2 bases outside the gene matches. The CDR3 spans 15 residues. CDR1 and CDR2 from the germline V gene are PRHDT and FYEKMQ (reference sequence). DNA of the CDR3: TGTGCCAGCAGCTTAGGTCTAGCGGGAACCTACGAGCAGTACTTC. Translated: CASSLGLAGTYEQYF.

The chain carries TRBV28 and TRBJ1-4, with D perhaps TRBD1 (5 bases). The length of the CDR3 is 15 residues. V gave up 5 bases and J gave up 7 bases, with 17 bases separating them. The germline V gene has CDR1 MDHEN and CDR2 SYDVKM. CDR3 residues: CASSPQGGLGEKLFF. The CDR3 nucleotides read TGTGCCAGCAGTCCCCAGGGAGGGTTGGGTGAAAAACTGTTTTTT.

V gene TRBV18 combines with J gene TRBJ2-3; D not resolved. The V end was cut by 3 bases, the J end by 0 bases, with 7 bases between. The CDR3 contains 14 residues. The germline CDR1 and CDR2 sequences are KGHSH and LQKENI. As DNA, the CDR3 is TGTGCCAGCTCACCCGTACGGAGCACAGATACGCAGTATTTT. It codes for CASSPVRSTDTQYF.

The chain carries TRBV5-4 and TRBJ1-2, with 9 nucleotides matching TRBD1. The CDR3 sequence is 16 residues long. CDR1 and CDR2 from the germline V gene are SGHNT and YYREEE (reference sequence). V lost 4 bases and J lost 5; bases outside the gene matches: 12. CDR3 in DNA: TGTGCCAGCAGCCCGATTCGGACAGGGGTACTTTATGGCTACACCTTC. Protein product: CASSPIRTGVLYGYTF.

The chain recombines TRBV27 with TRBJ2-6; 12 bases are a match to TRBD2. In germline, CDR1 is MNHEY, CDR2 SMNVEV (reference sequence). Trimming at V came to 2 bases and at J to 12 bases, leaving 2 bases not matched to a gene. This CDR3 is built from 14 residues. In nucleotides, the CDR3 is TGTGCCAGCAGTTTACTAGCGGGGGGGCCCGTCCTGACTTTC. It yields the protein CASSLLAGGPVLTF.

V gene TRBV29-1 combines with J gene TRBJ1-2, with D unclear. CDR1 SQVTM and CDR2 ANQGSEA come from the germline V gene. The length of the CDR3 is 14 residues. V lost 2 bases and J lost 0, with 10 bases in between. DNA of the CDR3: TGCAGCGTTGAAACCTCAGCCACTAACTATGGCTACACCTTC. It codes for CSVETSATNYGYTF.

The chain employs TRBV10-3 and TRBJ2-3; no definite D call. The germline V gene has CDR1 ENHRY and CDR2 SYGVKD. Trimming removed 2 bases from V and 2 bases from J, with 11 bases in between. This CDR3 comprises 15 residues. This CDR3 reads CAISERVGPTDTQYF. CDR3 in DNA: TGTGCCATCAGTGAGCGGGTAGGTCCCACAGATACGCAGTATTTT.

V is TRBV5-1 and J is TRBJ2-1; D is possibly TRBD2 (6 bases). The CDR3 is made up of 14 amino acids. Germline V CDR1 and CDR2: SGHRS, YFSETQ. V was cut by 7 bases and J by 3 bases, with 14 bases left in between. This CDR3 reads CASDWGEDYNEQFF. DNA of the CDR3: TGCGCCAGCGACTGGGGGGAGGACTACAATGAGCAGTTCTTC.

The gene calls are TRBV30 and TRBJ2-3; 8 nucleotides agree with TRBD2. The CDR3 has 14 amino acids. Germline V CDR1 and CDR2: GTSNPN, SVGIG (reference sequence). J gave up 5 bases and V 2 bases, and 6 bases lay outside the gene matches. The CDR3: CAWSIQAGEDTQYF. The CDR3 DNA reads TGTGCCTGGAGTATCCAAGCGGGGGAAGATACGCAGTATTTT.

V and J are TRBV6-5 and TRBJ2-7, with 7 bases aligning to TRBD1. Unmatched junction bases numbered 3, after V lost 7 bases and J lost 0 bases. There are 13 residues in the CDR3. Germline CDR1 and CDR2: MNHEY and SVGAGI. The CDR3 DNA reads as TGTGCCAGCATAGGGACAGCCTCCTACGAGCAGTACTTC. This gives the protein CASIGTASYEQYF.

CDR3 in DNA: TGTGCCAGCAGTTACAGAAGACAGAACACCGGGGAGCTGTTTTTT. This encodes CASSYRRQNTGELFF. This chain uses TRBV6-5 with TRBJ2-2; no definite D call. Germline CDR1 reads MNHEY; CDR2 reads SVGAGI. The CDR3 extends over 15 amino acids. V was trimmed by 2 bases and J by 1 base, leaving 8 bases between them.

The genes are TRBV6-2 or TRBV6-3 and TRBJ2-6; D perhaps matches TRBD1 (6 bases). Germline CDR1 and CDR2: MNHEY and SVGEGT. The CDR3 is 19 residues long. V lost 5 bases and J 0 bases, leaving 20 bases between the germline ends. The CDR3 loop reads CASSASWTVLFSGANVLTF. CDR3 DNA: TGTGCCAGCAGTGCATCTTGGACAGTCTTGTTCTCTGGGGCCAACGTCCTGACTTTC.

The genes are TRBV6-6 and TRBJ1-6, with D hard to call. The CDR3 covers 15 residues. Germline assignment: CDR1 MNHNY and CDR2 SVGAGI (reference sequence). V dropped 2 bases and J dropped 8 bases, with 13 bases sitting between them. The CDR3 sequence: CASSYTGDSDSPLHF. CDR3 bases: TGTGCCAGCAGTTACACGGGTGATTCGGATTCACCCCTCCACTTT.

CDR3 coding DNA: TGCGCCAGCAGCCAAGGTCAGGGCGCCGGGGAGCTGTTTTTT. This encodes CASSQGQGAGELFF. V usage is TRBV4-3 and J usage is TRBJ2-2, with D maybe TRBD1 (5 bases). Germline-derived CDR1 and CDR2 are LGHNA and YSLEER. Trimming left V 1 base short and J 6 bases short, with 9 bases between. The CDR3 loop spans 14 amino acids.

At least ten counts were recorded for this clone. V and J are TRBV4-1 and TRBJ2-1; TRBD2 matches at 9 bases. The CDR3 has 18 amino acids. V trimming: 0 bases; J trimming: 8 bases; junction bases outside the gene matches: 14. Per germline, CDR1 MGHRA and CDR2 YSYEKL. CDR3 in DNA: TGCGCCAGCAGCCAAGACCCCATCATTGGCGGGGGGGCCTATGAGCAGTTCTTC. Translation gives CASSQDPIIGGGAYEQFF.

V and J are TRBV21-1 and TRBJ2-2; the D segment call TRBD2 is taken from the table without a DNA check. TRBV21-1 is given as a pseudogene. The CDR3 runs 16 residues. DNA for the CDR3: TGTGCCAGCAGCATGACTACTTTTAGCGCTGCCGGGGAGCTGTTTTTT. Translation: CASSMTTFSAAGELFF.

The gene calls are TRBV7-2 and TRBJ2-5; 7 bases line up with TRBD2. V gave up 8 bases and J gave up 5 bases; unmatched junction bases: 11. This CDR3 has 14 residues. Germline V gene lookup returns CDR1 SGHTA and CDR2 FQGNSA. CDR3: CASAQPGGSETQYF. CDR3 nucleotides: TGTGCCAGCGCCCAACCGGGCGGGAGCGAGACCCAGTACTTC.

This chain uses TRBV5-5 with TRBJ2-4, with D perhaps TRBD1 (6 bases). The germline V gene encodes CDR1 SGHKS and CDR2 YYEKEE (reference sequence). V lost 4 bases, J lost 0 bases, and 14 bases lay in between. This CDR3 has 16 residues. The CDR3 DNA reads as TGTGCCAGCAGCGTCCGGGACACCGTAGCCAAAAACATTCAGTACTTC. It specifies CASSVRDTVAKNIQYF.